The clone carrying this T cell receptor (beta chain) was seen once. What it binds is not known. When the RNA was reverse transcribed, random hexamers were used with an input of roughly 0.5 to 1 ug. TCRdb independently ran MiXCR on the immunoSEQ multiplex PCR reads; one entry per CDR3 protein. The top ten clones hold approximately 0.31% of a sample with about 130,000 distinct CDR3 sequences, over 85% of them seen once. V was pared by 1 base and J by 6 bases, with 10 bases between. The CDR3 is 13 residues long. Germline CDR1 is SGHDT and CDR2 is YYEEEE. These data originate in a study of CD8 T cells in Susac syndrome. Whole-study findings and limits: It was acknowledged in the study that the number of individuals who were included in its TCR sequencing and HLA analysis was relatively small.

This receptor was obtained from a human donor with multiple sclerosis. Sequencing was carried out using CD8+ T cells from PBMCs. The gene calls are TRBV5-6 and TRBJ1-2; no clear D gene. CDR3: CASSLIIGDGYTF. The CDR3 coding sequence is TGTGCCAGCAGCTTGATCATCGGGGATGGCTACACCTTC.